This TCR beta chain comes out of a study of blood T cell repertoires in COVID-19. The overall study: Specimens from acute and convalescent COVID-19 originated in the United States, Italy and Spain. T cells, B-cell-depleted T cells, or PBMCs supplied cDNA or gDNA.

As handled by the study authors: Cell counts per sample came from amplifying reference gene primers. This table comes from immunoSEQ multiplex PCR, and its TCRdb copy is limited to in-frame clones, with some not included. The V and J calls and the clone size are those of that table, but D and trimming were determined from the DNA. The top ten hold over 1% of the sample, which has under 350,000 clones, about 88% seen once. This CDR3 has 13 residues. Germline assignment: CDR1 SSHAT and CDR2 FNYEAQ (reference sequence). V lost 3 bases and J 5 bases, leaving 8 bases between the germline ends. The specimen was peripheral blood. The J gene is TRBJ2-1, the V gene TRBV7-7; D gene uncertain. This TCR was sampled from a man aged 70-80 years with acute or convalescent COVID-19. The CDR3 region is CASSLNRDNEQFF. As DNA, the CDR3 is TGTGCCAGCAGCTTGAACAGAGACAATGAGCAGTTCTTC. Looking up the rest from reference TRBV7-7 and TRBJ2-1 gives the full variable domain: GAGVSQSPRYKVTKRGQDVTLRCDPISSHATLYWYQQALGQGPEFLTYFNYEAQPDKSGLPSDRFSAERPEGSISTLTIQRTEQRDSAMYRCASSLNRDNEQFFGPGTRLTVL.